Listed below are T cell receptor beta chains from one sample, sequenced in a study of blood T cells in healthy people across ages. MiXCR, applied by TCRdb to the 5' RACE reads, yields one record per CDR3 protein. Of approximately 580,000 distinct CDR3 sequences in the sample, 24% are singletons; the top ten hold less than 9%. The sample also formed part of further work on T cells of mothers and their children.

The sequenced sample consisted of blood. These receptors all come from a boy younger than 18 in good health. CDR3s include the opening cysteine and the closing phenylalanine or tryptophan. Fields, in order: J gene, V gene, D gene, clone size, CDR3 DNA, CDR3 protein. The D gene is left open where the match is weak. Clone size, where shown, is once, few, many, or a class for clones that have expanded.

TRBJ1-2 | TRBV28 | . | . | TGTGCCAGCAGTCCCGGGGGAGCAGATGGCTACACCTTC | CASSPGGADGYTF
TRBJ2-2 | TRBV29-1 | TRBD1 | . | TGCAGCGTTGATCGGCAGGGGGCGGGCGGGGAGCTGTTTTTT | CSVDRQGAGGELFF
TRBJ2-6 | TRBV28 | . | few | TGTGCCAGCAACGGGGAAGTGAGCTCTGGGGCCAACGTCCTGACTTTC | CASNGEVSSGANVLTF
TRBJ2-7 | TRBV28 | TRBD1 | . | TGTGCCAGCAGAGGGGACAGGGAAGGGTACGAGCAGTACTTC | CASRGDREGYEQYF
TRBJ2-7 | TRBV6-6 | . | . | TGTGCCAGCAGTTACGACTGGCCCTCCTACGAGCAGTACTTC | CASSYDWPSYEQYF
TRBJ2-1 | TRBV20-1 | TRBD1 | . | TGCAGTGCGCATCGCGCTGACAGGGGCTCCTACAATGAGCAGTTCTTC | CSAHRADRGSYNEQFF
TRBJ2-7 | TRBV3-1 | TRBD2 | . | TGTGCCAGCAGCCCCCCCGGGAGGGCCTCCTACGAGCAGTACTTC | CASSPPGRASYEQYF
TRBJ1-3 | TRBV7-2 | . | . | TGTGCCAGCAGCTTAGTTCCCAGGACGGGAAACATCATATATTTT | CASSLVPRTGNIIYF
TRBJ2-7 | TRBV6-6 | TRBD1 | . | TGTGCCAGCACTAGGGGACAGGGGGCATACGAGCAGTACTTC | CASTRGQGAYEQYF
TRBJ1-4 | TRBV6-2/TRBV6-3 | . | . | TGTGCCAGCAGTTACCTCCGGACAGATCATACTAATGAAAAACTGTTTTTT | CASSYLRTDHTNEKLFF
TRBJ2-2 | TRBV7-8 | . | few | TGTGCCAGCAGCTTAGATTTAAGGGCCGCGAACACCGGGGAGCTGTTTTTT | CASSLDLRAANTGELFF
TRBJ1-2 | TRBV28 | . | . | TGTGCCAGCAGTTTGTCAGGCTCAGCTAACTATGGCTACACCTTC | CASSLSGSANYGYTF
TRBJ2-5 | TRBV7-3 | . | . | TGTGCCAGCAGCTTAACGTGGCGGGAGACCCAGTACTTC | CASSLTWRETQYF
TRBJ2-3 | TRBV12-3/TRBV12-4 | . | . | TGTGCCAGCAGTTTGCACAAGCGCGCGTCTAGCACAGATACGCAGTATTTT | CASSLHKRASSTDTQYF
TRBJ2-1 | TRBV9 | TRBD1 | many | TGTGCCAGCAGCGCCCGGGACAGGACCTACAATGAGCAGTTCTTC | CASSARDRTYNEQFF
TRBJ2-7 | TRBV5-5 | . | . | TGTGCCAGCAGCTTGGCCACCCGGGTATTCCTACGAGAGCAGTACTTC | CASSLATRVFLREQYF
TRBJ2-5 | TRBV20-1 | . | few | TGCAGTGCTAGAGATCCCCAGGGGTGGTACCAAGAGACCCAGTACTTC | CSARDPQGWYQETQYF
TRBJ1-4 | TRBV20-1 | TRBD1 | few | TGCAGTGCTAGAGATCGGCAGGGGGAAACGGGTAATGAAAAACTGTTTTTT | CSARDRQGETGNEKLFF
TRBJ2-7 | TRBV7-3 | . | . | TGTGCCAGCAGCTTAAGTACTAACAGCGGTTACGAGCAGTACTTC | CASSLSTNSGYEQYF
TRBJ2-7 | TRBV15 | . | many | TGTGCCACCAGCAGAGTTAGGGAGTCCTACGAGCAGTACTTC | CATSRVRESYEQYF
TRBJ1-4 | TRBV4-3 | . | . | TGCGCCAGCAGCCCTTTGGGGCAGATTAATGAAAAACTGTTTTTT | CASSPLGQINEKLFF
TRBJ1-2 | TRBV7-9 | . | . | TGTGCCAGCAGCTTAGACGGGCGACCCTATGGCTACACCTTC | CASSLDGRPYGYTF
TRBJ2-4 | TRBV7-8 | . | few | TGTGCCAGCAGCCCCCCCGAAGGAGTATTCATTCAGTACTTC | CASSPPEGVFIQYF
TRBJ1-2 | TRBV20-1 | TRBD1 | few | TGCAGTGCTATAGGACAGGTCTATGGCTACACCTTC | CSAIGQVYGYTF
TRBJ2-5 | TRBV6-5 | . | . | TGTGCCAGCAGTCCCTACAGGACCCAAGAGACCCAGTACTTC | CASSPYRTQETQYF
TRBJ1-3 | TRBV13 | TRBD1 | few | TGTGCCAGCAGCTTGGGACAGGGTGGGATCTCTGGAAACACCATATATTTT | CASSLGQGGISGNTIYF
TRBJ2-2 | TRBV4-1 | TRBD2 | . | TGCGCCAGCAGCCAAGAAGTTAGCGGGAGTACCGGGGAGCTGTTTTTT | CASSQEVSGSTGELFF
TRBJ2-4 | TRBV4-3 | . | . | TGCGCCAGCAGCCAAGGACCACAGGCCAAAAACATTCAGTACTTC | CASSQGPQAKNIQYF
TRBJ1-5 | TRBV12-3/TRBV12-4 | TRBD1 | many | TGTGCCAGCAGCGGACAGGGTGGCAATCAGCCCCAGCATTTT | CASSGQGGNQPQHF
TRBJ2-1 | TRBV6-2/TRBV6-3 | . | many | TGTGCCAGCAGTTACTTTGGGACAACCTACAATGAGCAGTTCTTC | CASSYFGTTYNEQFF
TRBJ2-7 | TRBV6-5 | . | . | TGTGCCACGGGCCACGGACTGTACGAGCAGTACTTC | CATGHGLYEQYF
TRBJ1-4 | TRBV7-2 | . | few | TGTGCCAGCAGCTCCGCCGTTAATCAGGTCCGATGGAGGGAAAAACTGTTTTTT | CASSSAVNQVRWREKLFF
TRBJ1-1 | TRBV12-5 | . | . | TGTGCTAGTGGTAACCCCGGAATGGGAACTGAAGCTTTCTTT | CASGNPGMGTEAFF
TRBJ1-5 | TRBV10-3 | . | few | TGTGCCATCAGTGAGTCGAATAGGGTGGGCGGCAATCAGCCCCAGCATTTT | CAISESNRVGGNQPQHF
TRBJ2-3 | TRBV28 | . | . | TGTGCCAGCAGTTTAAGGTGGGCCACAGATACGCAGTATTTT | CASSLRWATDTQYF
TRBJ2-7 | TRBV3-1 | TRBD2 | . | TGTGCCAGCAGCCGGACTAGCGGGAGTTCTCCCTACGAGCAGTACTTC | CASSRTSGSSPYEQYF
TRBJ1-2 | TRBV3-1 | . | few | TGTGCCAGCAGCCAAGTGCAGGGCCGGGGTGGCTACACCTTC | CASSQVQGRGGYTF
TRBJ2-6 | TRBV12-3/TRBV12-4 | . | few | TGTGCCAGCTTCTTTGGCTCTGGGGCCAACGTCCTGACTTTC | CASFFGSGANVLTF
TRBJ2-7 | TRBV20-1 | . | . | TGCAGTGCGAGGACAGACACCTACGAGCAGTACTTC | CSARTDTYEQYF
TRBJ1-6 | TRBV12-3/TRBV12-4 | TRBD1 | . | TGTGCCAGCAGGACGACAGGGTCGGGGGGTAATTCACCCCTCCACTTT | CASRTTGSGGNSPLHF
TRBJ1-2 | TRBV28 | . | many | TGTGCCAGCAGTTCAAAGGTGTCGGCATTCGGGTACACCTTC | CASSSKVSAFGYTF
TRBJ2-5 | TRBV29-1 | . | . | TGCAGCGTTGAAGACGGACAGTTCCAAGAGACCCAGTACTTC | CSVEDGQFQETQYF
TRBJ2-7 | TRBV20-1 | TRBD2 | . | TGCAGTGCTAGATCCCCTGGGGGCGGGGGGAAACAAACCTACGAGCAGTACTTC | CSARSPGGGGKQTYEQYF
TRBJ2-5 | TRBV2 | . | many | TGTGCCAGCAGTCGCGCTGGTGTGGAGACCCAGTACTTC | CASSRAGVETQYF
TRBJ2-7 | TRBV27 | TRBD1 | . | TGTGCCAGCAGAGTCGGGACAGGCTACGAGCAGTACTTC | CASRVGTGYEQYF
TRBJ2-5 | TRBV20-1 | TRBD1 | few | TGCAGTGCCCTCGGGACAGAGTCCCAAGAGACCCAGTACTTC | CSALGTESQETQYF
TRBJ1-4 | TRBV6-1 | . | . | TGTGCCAGCAGTGAAGCCTTCGGGAACGAAAAACTGTTTTTT | CASSEAFGNEKLFF
TRBJ2-1 | TRBV3-1 | . | . | TGTGCCAGCAGCGGATCGGTCCGGGCCGGGGGGCAGTTCTTC | CASSGSVRAGGQFF
TRBJ2-5 | TRBV28 | . | . | TGTGCCAGCAGTTCCACCGGGACGGCCAAGGAGACCCAGTACTTC | CASSSTGTAKETQYF
TRBJ2-5 | TRBV4-3 | TRBD2 | few | TGCGCCAGCAGCCAAGATACGGGGCTAGCGGGGAGTGAGCAGTACTTC | CASSQDTGLAGSEQYF
TRBJ2-1 | TRBV20-1 | . | once | TGCAGTGCTAGAGTACCAGAGGCATGGAGTAATGAGCAGTTCTTC | CSARVPEAWSNEQFF
TRBJ2-7 | TRBV7-2 | . | . | TGTGCCAGCAGTCAAACAGGGCCCTACGAGCAGTACTTC | CASSQTGPYEQYF
TRBJ2-5 | TRBV7-9 | . | few | TGTGCCAGCAGCTCGTACGCGGAAGAGACCCAGTACTTC | CASSSYAEETQYF
TRBJ1-1 | TRBV5-1 | . | . | TGCGCCAGCAGGAGTACAGGGACCGAAGCTTTCTTT | CASRSTGTEAFF
TRBJ1-4 | TRBV5-1 | . | few | TGCGCCAGCAGCTTGGATTCAACTAATGAAAAACTGTTTTTT | CASSLDSTNEKLFF
TRBJ2-4 | TRBV14 | . | many | TGTGCCAGCAGCCAAGAGAGGATTCAGTACTTC | CASSQERIQYF
TRBJ2-1 | TRBV29-1 | . | many | TGCAGCGTTGAAGTTAATGGCGGTACCTACAATGAGCAGTTCTTC | CSVEVNGGTYNEQFF